These 28 T cell receptor beta chains were sequenced from one sample in a study of cytomegalovirus exposure and HLA in healthy donors. The PCR used 60 Vbeta and 13 Jbeta primers. TCRdb keeps only in-frame clones here, not all; method: immunoSEQ multiplex PCR. The table shows roughly 190,000 clones, with 10% to 15% occurring only once. Sequenced material: PBMCs. Source of these receptors: a man in his forties or fifties in good health and CMV-seropositive.

The rearrangement joins TRBV5-5 to TRBJ2-7; a possible D gene is TRBD1 (6 bases). This CDR3 comprises 14 residues. CDR1 is SGHKS and CDR2 is YYEKEE in the germline V gene (reference sequence). V dropped 7 bases and J dropped 6 bases, with 20 bases sitting between them. CDR3 DNA: TGTGCCAGCGGTTCGTTAAGGGGGTCTTCCGAGCAGTACTTC. It is translated as CASGSLRGSSEQYF.

The chain recombines TRBV27 with TRBJ1-1; D may be TRBD1 (5 bases). Trimming took 6 bases from V and 0 from J, leaving 14 bases between them. The CDR3 has 15 amino acids. CDR1 MNHEY and CDR2 SMNVEV come from the germline V gene (reference sequence). The CDR3 sequence: CASRRDEGMNTEAFF. In DNA form, the CDR3 reads TGTGCCAGCAGGCGGGACGAGGGAATGAACACTGAAGCTTTCTTT.

The J gene is TRBJ2-5, the V gene TRBV2, with 8 bases aligning to TRBD2. CDR3 length: 15 amino acids. The germline CDR1 and CDR2 sequences are SNHLY and FYNNEI. The ends lost 6 bases at V and 1 base at J; junction bases unmatched: 7. CDR3 sequence: CASSRAGAVQETQYF. Written as DNA, the CDR3 is TGTGCCAGCAGCCGAGCGGGAGCAGTCCAAGAGACCCAGTACTTC.

The genes are TRBV27 and TRBJ1-3, with unresolved D. With 9 bases removed from V and 4 bases from J, the gap between germline ends came to 7 bases. This CDR3 comprises 11 residues. Germline V lookup: CDR1 MNHEY, CDR2 SMNVEV (reference sequence). CDR3 sequence: CASRVGNTIYF. The CDR3 coding sequence is TGTGCCAGTCGAGTGGGAAACACCATATATTTT.

This clone has just a few counts. The CDR3 bases are TGCGCCAGCAGGCGCGAGGTCGAAGCGATTAATTCACCCCTCCACTTT. Translated, it gives CASRREVEAINSPLHF. The chain employs TRBV5-1 and TRBJ1-6; D is ambiguous. V was shortened by 5 bases and J by 6 bases, with 18 bases between the two germline ends. The CDR3 sequence is 16 residues long. CDR1 and CDR2 (germline): SGHRS, YFSETQ.

The chain employs TRBV7-6 and TRBJ2-2, with a possible D match to TRBD2 (5 bases). Trimming stripped 3 bases from V and 4 bases from J, with 9 bases between. The CDR3 consists of 14 residues. Germline values: CDR1 SGHVS, CDR2 FNYEAQ. The CDR3 DNA is TGTGCCAGCAGCTTGGATGGGAGCACCGGGGAGCTGTTTTTT. Translating it yields CASSLDGSTGELFF.

This clone was seen only a few times. The chain employs TRBV7-6 and TRBJ2-2; 7 nucleotides line up with TRBD2. The CDR3 is 16 amino acids. CDR1 is SGHVS, CDR2 FNYEAQ, per germline. V lost 1 base, J lost 6 bases, and 8 bases stayed unmatched. This CDR3 is CASSLGVVGRSGELFF. Written as DNA, the CDR3 is TGTGCCAGCAGCTTAGGGGTCGTCGGGAGGTCCGGGGAGCTGTTTTTT.

This clone was picked up a small number of times. This chain links TRBV11-3 with TRBJ2-5, with D possibly being TRBD1 (5 bases). V lost 1 base to trimming and J lost 5 bases, with 11 bases between them. The CDR3 spans 14 residues. CDR1 and CDR2 from the germline V gene are SGHNT and YENEEA. CDR3 region: CASSLGGQWETQYF. CDR3 in DNA: TGTGCCAGCAGCTTAGGGGGCCAGTGGGAGACCCAGTACTTC.

A single count supports this clone. CDR3 bases: TGTGCCAGCAGCGTAGTACTGAACGGGGAGCTGTTTTTT. Its protein is CASSVVLNGELFF. This chain links TRBV9 with TRBJ2-2; D remains ambiguous. The CDR3 has 13 residues. Germline CDR1 and CDR2: SGDLS and YYNGEE. V was clipped by 0 bases and J by 7 bases, with 7 bases between them.

This chain joins TRBV19 and TRBJ1-5; a weak D match, TRBD1 (5 bases). Germline values: CDR1 LNHDA, CDR2 SQIVND (reference sequence). V was cut by 11 bases and J by 4 bases, with 15 bases left in between. This CDR3 region has 13 residues. The DNA for the CDR3 is TGTGCCGGGGGGGGAACGGGGAATCAGCCCCAGCATTTT. Translated, it gives CAGGGTGNQPQHF.

As DNA, the CDR3 is TGTGCCAGCAGCCTCCTCTATAGTCAATACAATGAGCAGTTCTTC. This gives the protein CASSLLYSQYNEQFF. The chain carries TRBV5-6 and TRBJ2-1; D is undetermined. With 4 bases removed from V and 4 bases from J, the gap between germline ends came to 15 bases. The germline CDR1 and CDR2 sequences are SGHDT and YYEEEE. This CDR3 is 15 amino acids long.

The chain links TRBV11-3 to TRBJ2-3, with 14 bases fitting TRBD2. This CDR3 spans 17 amino acids. Germline CDR1 and CDR2: SGHNT and YENEEA. With V trimmed by 5 bases and J by 4 bases, 8 bases remained unmatched. CDR3 nucleotides: TGTGCCAGCAGCCAGGGACTAGCGGGGGAGTTCGCAGATACGCAGTATTTT. Protein: CASSQGLAGEFADTQYF.

The rearrangement uses TRBV5-6 and TRBJ1-2, with 7 bases identical to TRBD1. Unmatched junction bases numbered 6, after V lost 5 bases and J lost 5 bases. The CDR3 spans 13 residues. Germline CDR1 reads SGHDT; CDR2 reads YYEEEE. CDR3 sequence (DNA): TGTGCCAGCAGACCACAGGGGAGGTATGGCTACACCTTC. It yields the protein CASRPQGRYGYTF. Supplemented by reference TRBV5-6 and TRBJ1-2, the full variable domain reads DAGVTQSPTHLIKTRGQQVTLRCSPKSGHDTVSWYQQALGQGPQFIFQYYEEEERQRGNFPDRFSGHQFPNYSSELNVNALLLGDSALYLCASRPQGRYGYTFGSGTRLTVV.

This clone has more than one count but fewer than ten. The chain links TRBV5-6 to TRBJ1-1; TRBD1 is a possible D gene (6 bases). Germline CDR1 and CDR2: SGHDT and YYEEEE. Trimming removed 2 bases from V and 1 base from J, with 12 bases in between. The CDR3 covers 15 residues. CDR3 in amino acids: CASSFFWTENTEAFF. In DNA form, the CDR3 reads TGTGCCAGCAGCTTCTTTTGGACAGAGAACACTGAAGCTTTCTTT. Looking up the rest from reference TRBV5-6 and TRBJ1-1 gives the full variable domain: DAGVTQSPTHLIKTRGQQVTLRCSPKSGHDTVSWYQQALGQGPQFIFQYYEEEERQRGNFPDRFSGHQFPNYSSELNVNALLLGDSALYLCASSFFWTENTEAFFGQGTRLTVV.

This clone has more than one count but fewer than ten. At one end the junction does not follow the germline gene, possibly because of a read error. Other DNA sequences in this specimen translate into the identical CDR3. The rearrangement uses TRBV2 and TRBJ1-4, with 7 positions matching TRBD1. The CDR3 is made up of 14 amino acids. Germline loops: CDR1 SNHLY, CDR2 FYNNEI. CDR3 amino acids: CASRVTGVDEKLFF. CDR3 in DNA: TGTGCCAGCAGGGTAACAGGGGTCGATGAAAAGCTGTTTTTT.

This clone was recorded at least ten times. The chain joins TRBV19 to TRBJ1-5; the D gene is possibly TRBD1 (5 bases). V was trimmed by 1 base and J by 7 bases, leaving 8 bases between them. Germline CDR1 is LNHDA and CDR2 is SQIVND (reference sequence). CDR3 size: 13 residues. CDR3 coding DNA: TGTGCCAGTAGTATAGGGGGCAGGCAGCCCCAGCATTTT. This codes for CASSIGGRQPQHF. Supplemented by reference TRBV19 and TRBJ1-5, the full variable domain reads DGGITQSPKYLFRKEGQNVTLSCEQNLNHDAMYWYRQDPGQGLRLIYYSQIVNDFQKGDIAEGYSVSREKKESFPLTVTSAQKNPTAFYLCASSIGGRQPQHFGDGTRLSIL.

This clone has just a few counts. J is TRBJ2-3 and V is TRBV7-9; no clear D gene. Germline assignment: CDR1 SEHNR and CDR2 FQNEAQ (reference sequence). This CDR3 has 13 amino acids. V was clipped by 1 base and J by 2 bases, with 4 bases between them. The CDR3 nucleotides read TGTGCCAGCAGCTTAGACTCCACAGATACGCAGTATTTT. Amino acids: CASSLDSTDTQYF.

This clone was seen at least ten times. This chain connects TRBV6-5 to TRBJ1-2; D gene uncertain. The germline V gene has CDR1 MNHEY and CDR2 SVGAGI. V was trimmed by 7 bases and J by 7 bases, leaving 16 bases between them. The CDR3 has 13 amino acids. The CDR3 coding sequence is TGTGCCAGCACCAAACGGGGATTGAGTGGCTACACCTTC. This encodes CASTKRGLSGYTF.

This clone was seen more than once but under ten times. J is TRBJ2-1 and V is TRBV12-5, with a possible D match to TRBD1 (6 bases). The CDR3 extends over 13 amino acids. Germline assignment: CDR1 LGHNT and CDR2 FRNRAP. V lost 2 bases and J 7 bases, leaving 9 bases between the germline ends. Here the CDR3 DNA reads TGTGCTAGTGGTTTGAGACAGGAAAATGAGCAGTTCTTC. It translates to CASGLRQENEQFF. Full variable domain (rest looked up from reference TRBV12-5 and TRBJ2-1): DARVTQTPRHKVTEMGQEVTMRCQPILGHNTVFWYRQTMMQGLELLAYFRNRAPLDDSGMPKDRFSAEMPDATLATLKIQPSEPRDSAVYFCASGLRQENEQFFGPGTRLTVL.

This clone was counted only a few times. The CDR3 spells CASSVGGSGVPDTQYF. The CDR3 DNA sequence: TGTGCCAGCAGCGTAGGGGGTAGCGGGGTCCCAGATACGCAGTATTTT. The chain is built from TRBV9 and TRBJ2-3; TRBD2 aligns across 8 bases. The CDR3 consists of 16 residues. Trimming cost V 0 bases and J 4 bases; bases outside gene matches: 7. From germline, CDR1 is SGDLS and CDR2 YYNGEE.

The table lists this clone with a few counts. The chain joins TRBV9 to TRBJ2-3, with TRBD2 as a possible D gene (7 bases). There are 16 residues in the CDR3. CDR1 and CDR2 from the germline V gene are SGDLS and YYNGEE. V lost 5 bases and J 0 bases, leaving 16 bases between the germline ends. The CDR3 nucleotides are TGTGCCAGCAGTCAAGAGGGGGGGCCTAGCACAGATACGCAGTATTTT. Its translation: CASSQEGGPSTDTQYF. The whole variable domain, filled in from reference TRBV9 and TRBJ2-3, reads DSGVTQTPKHLITATGQRVTLRCSPRSGDLSVYWYQQSLDQGLQFLIQYYNGEERAKGNILERFSAQQFPDLHSELNLSSLELGDSALYFCASSQEGGPSTDTQYFGPGTRLTVL.

Only a few counts were recorded for this clone. In DNA, the CDR3 is TGTGCCAGTAGTATAGTAGGGGGCCGGAGCACTGAAGCTTTCTTT. The encoded protein is CASSIVGGRSTEAFF. The chain links TRBV19 to TRBJ1-1; 7 bases are shared with TRBD1. With V trimmed by 1 base and J by 4 bases, 6 bases remained unmatched. The CDR3 totals 15 residues. Germline V gene sequence: CDR1 LNHDA, CDR2 SQIVND (reference sequence).

The genes are TRBV6-5 and TRBJ1-5; D call uncertain. V lost 6 bases, J lost 7 bases, and 13 bases lay in between. The CDR3 covers 13 residues. Germline V gene data show CDR1 as MNHEY and CDR2 as SVGAGI. CDR3 sequence reads: CASSRERVQPQHF. CDR3 nucleotides: TGTGCCAGCAGCCGGGAAAGGGTCCAGCCCCAGCATTTT.

This clone was counted only a few times. The chain is built from TRBV9 and TRBJ2-2; 7 bases align to TRBD1. The V gene's germline CDR1 is SGDLS and CDR2 YYNGEE. Trimming cost V 7 bases and J 4 bases; bases outside gene matches: 4. The CDR3 contains 13 residues. In DNA form, the CDR3 reads TGTGCCAGCTCCCGGACAGGCACCGGGGAGCTGTTTTTT. Translation gives CASSRTGTGELFF.

V is TRBV6-5 and J is TRBJ2-5; maybe TRBD2 (6 bases). Germline V lookup: CDR1 MNHEY, CDR2 SVGAGI. This CDR3 contains 15 residues. Between the trimmed V and J ends, which lost 2 bases and 5 bases, there was a span of 15 bases. CDR3 region: CASSYERRGGETQYF. The CDR3 region has the DNA TGTGCCAGCAGTTACGAGCGGCGGGGAGGCGAGACCCAGTACTTC.

The chain joins TRBV5-6 to TRBJ2-1; 9 bases line up with TRBD1. Germline V gives CDR1 SGHDT, CDR2 YYEEEE. Trimming at V came to 5 bases and at J to 8 bases, leaving 11 bases not matched to a gene. There are 15 residues in the CDR3. CDR3 coding DNA: TGTGCCAGCAGGGGACAGGGAGTCATTCGCGATGAGCAGTTCTTC. Protein product: CASRGQGVIRDEQFF.

This clone showed up just a few times. The V call is TRBV29-1, the J call TRBJ2-1; D is undetermined. The CDR3 length is 10 residues. The V end was cut by 6 bases, the J end by 7 bases, with 7 bases between. Looked up from germline, CDR1 is SQVTM and CDR2 is ANQGSEA. The CDR3 region is CSVQLNEQFF. The DNA for the CDR3 is TGCAGCGTGCAACTAAATGAGCAGTTCTTC.

This clone was counted only a few times. The chain is built from TRBV9 and TRBJ1-6; the D is unclear. V was clipped by 2 bases and J by 6 bases, with 9 bases between them. The CDR3 is 14 residues long. Germline assignment: CDR1 SGDLS and CDR2 YYNGEE. The DNA for the CDR3 is TGTGCCAGCAGCGTTCTACAGATTAATTCACCCCTCCACTTT. It translates to CASSVLQINSPLHF.